The 27 T cell receptor beta chains in this list originate from one sample, sequenced in a study of type 1 regulatory T cells listed by TCRdb under 2021. The data were produced on an Illumina MiSeq. The raw public reads went through TCRdb reprocessing: fastp at Q25, MiXCR clone calling, in-frame beta chains kept. Identical CDR3 proteins give one entry, which carries the most common genes and DNA. This sample lists around 65,000 distinct CDR3 sequences; around 49% were detected once. In total, the top ten clones hold about 2% of the sample. Antigen specificity for these receptors is unknown. Sequencing was carried out using cultured non-Tr1 T cells, either the whole culture or a sorted T cell fraction (not recorded which). The sample's cell subset or site, from its label and the paper: non-Tr1 population from the T-allo10 product. The receptors derive from a human donor in good health.

The chain joins TRBV12-3 or TRBV12-4 to TRBJ1-2; D might be TRBD1 (5 bases). V was clipped by 3 bases and J by 8 bases, with 10 bases between them. This CDR3 spans 12 amino acids. The CDR3 sequence: CASSFGGFGYTF. The CDR3 DNA follows: TGTGCCAGCAGTTTTGGGGGTTTCGGCTACACCTTC.

V usage is TRBV12-3 or TRBV12-4 and J usage is TRBJ1-2, with 9 bases lining up with TRBD1. The V segment lost 5 bases and the J segment 4 bases; nucleotides outside the gene matches: 8. This CDR3 comprises 15 residues. CDR3 sequence reads: CASSPDGTGPYGYTF. CDR3 nucleotide sequence: TGTGCCAGCAGTCCAGACGGGACAGGGCCCTATGGCTACACCTTC.

The chain combines TRBV12-1 with TRBJ1-2; the table's D call of TRBD1 was not tested on the DNA. TRBV12-1 is reported as a pseudogene. The CDR3 is 13 amino acids. DNA for the CDR3: TGTGCCAGCACCAAGGACAGTCCCTATGGCTACACCTTC. This gives the protein CASTKDSPYGYTF.

J is TRBJ2-1 and V is TRBV7-9, with unresolved D. The CDR3 covers 16 residues. The germline CDR1 and CDR2 sequences are SEHNR and FQNEAQ (reference sequence). Trimming shortened V by 3 bases and J by 0 bases, and 12 bases separated the two germline ends. DNA for the CDR3: TGTGCCAGCAGCTTTACGATTGTATTCTCCTACAATGAGCAGTTCTTC. Its protein product is CASSFTIVFSYNEQFF.

This clonotype was found once. This chain connects TRBV5-1 to TRBJ2-1; TRBD1 is a possible D gene (6 bases). The CDR3 length is 14 residues. The V and J ends lost 2 bases and 8 bases respectively, with 14 bases between them. Per the germline V gene, CDR1 is SGHRS and CDR2 is YFSETQ. The CDR3 reads CASSFSTGSDEQFF. Written as DNA, the CDR3 is TGCGCCAGCAGCTTTTCCACAGGGTCAGATGAGCAGTTCTTC.

The gene calls are TRBV7-9 and TRBJ1-2, with 7 bases matching TRBD1. The CDR3 loop spans 12 amino acids. CDR1 is SEHNR, CDR2 FQNEAQ, per germline (reference sequence). The V segment lost 5 bases and the J segment 6 bases; nucleotides outside the gene matches: 3. CDR3 residues: CASSPTGDGYTF. CDR3 nucleotide sequence: TGTGCCAGCAGCCCCACAGGGGATGGCTACACCTTC.

The chain couples TRBV10-3 to TRBJ1-1; D unclear. CDR1 ENHRY and CDR2 SYGVKD come from the germline V gene. The ends were cut back, 9 bases at V and 2 bases at J, with 13 bases in the middle. This CDR3 has 13 residues. CDR3: CAITSRINTEAFF. In DNA, the CDR3 is TGTGCCATTACTTCCAGGATTAACACTGAAGCTTTCTTT.

The V and J genes are TRBV5-1 and TRBJ1-1, with 9 bases identical to TRBD1. The trim removed 4 bases at V and 11 bases at J, leaving 3 bases unmatched. The CDR3 runs to 11 residues. Germline V gene lookup returns CDR1 SGHRS and CDR2 YFSETQ. The CDR3 DNA sequence: TGCGCCAGCAGCACCGACAGGGGGGCTTTCTTT. Translating gives CASSTDRGAFF.

This chain joins TRBV5-1 and TRBJ2-1, with D possibly TRBD2 on 7 matching bases. The CDR3 has 17 amino acids. Germline assignment: CDR1 SGHRS and CDR2 YFSETQ. Trimming took off 4 bases at V and 4 bases at J, with 21 bases between the two ends. CDR3 sequence (DNA): TGCGCCAGCAGCCCGTCCCTTGGGGGGGGCCCATACAATGAGCAGTTCTTC. Amino acid sequence: CASSPSLGGGPYNEQFF. Full variable domain (outside the CDR3, taken from reference TRBV5-1 and TRBJ2-1): KAGVTQTPRYLIKTRGQQVTLSCSPISGHRSVSWYQQTPGQGLQFLFEYFSETQRNKGNFPGRFSGRQFSNSRSEMNVSTLELGDSALYLCASSPSLGGGPYNEQFFGPGTRLTVL.

The V gene is TRBV20-1, the J gene TRBJ2-3, with D perhaps matching TRBD1 or TRBD2 (5 bases each). Germline V lookup: CDR1 DFQATT, CDR2 SNEGSKA (reference sequence). The V and J ends lost 6 bases and 0 bases respectively, with 16 bases between them. CDR3 length: 15 residues. The CDR3 spells CSADGASPSTDTQYF. The CDR3 DNA sequence: TGCAGTGCCGACGGGGCGAGCCCTAGCACAGATACGCAGTATTTT.

The rearrangement joins TRBV12-3 or TRBV12-4 to TRBJ1-1, with D unresolved. The CDR3 is 15 amino acids. V was trimmed by 5 bases and J by 4 bases, leaving 17 bases between them. The chain's CDR3 is CASSPSSAFSTEAFF. CDR3 sequence (DNA): TGTGCCAGCAGTCCCTCCTCGGCATTCAGCACTGAAGCTTTCTTT.

This chain uses TRBV19 with TRBJ2-2, with D unclear. V lost 4 bases to trimming and J lost 3 bases, with 12 bases between them. The germline CDR1 and CDR2 sequences are LNHDA and SQIVND (reference sequence). This CDR3 region has 15 residues. The CDR3 region is CASSSLKVDTGELFF. CDR3 sequence (DNA): TGTGCCAGTAGTAGCCTAAAAGTGGACACCGGGGAGCTGTTTTTT.

The genes are TRBV7-9 and TRBJ2-1, with 9 positions matching TRBD1. This CDR3 is 15 amino acids long. Trimming took 0 bases from V and 6 from J; bases not matched to a gene: 3. The germline V gene encodes CDR1 SEHNR and CDR2 FQNEAQ (reference sequence). In nucleotides, the CDR3 is TGTGCCAGCAGCTTAGCCGGGACAGGGCCCAATGAGCAGTTCTTC. Protein: CASSLAGTGPNEQFF.

As DNA, the CDR3 is TGCGCCAGCAGCCGAGGGACAGGGGGTAACTATGGCTACACCTTC. Encoded protein: CASSRGTGGNYGYTF. This chain uses TRBV5-1 with TRBJ1-2, with TRBD1 identical over 11 bases. V trimming: 4 bases; J trimming: 1 base; junction bases outside the gene matches: 3. This CDR3 has 15 residues. The germline V gene encodes CDR1 SGHRS and CDR2 YFSETQ.

V is TRBV20-1 and J is TRBJ2-5; 13 positions match TRBD2. The CDR3 extends over 19 amino acids. J was trimmed by 5 bases and V by 2 bases; bases with no gene match: 17. Germline loops: CDR1 DFQATT, CDR2 SNEGSKA (reference sequence). The CDR3 spells CSARPRLAGGPLHPETQYF. The CDR3 DNA reads as TGCAGTGCTAGACCCCGACTAGCGGGGGGCCCCCTTCACCCCGAGACCCAGTACTTC.

This rearrangement joins TRBV6-2 or TRBV6-3 to TRBJ2-5; 7 bases are a match to TRBD1. V shed 0 bases, J shed 7 bases, and the junction held 5 bases outside the gene matches. The CDR3 has 14 amino acids. The germline V gene has CDR1 MNHEY and CDR2 SVGEGT. The CDR3 DNA is TGTGCCAGCAGTTACTCCGGACAGGTGCGGACCCAGTACTTC. This encodes CASSYSGQVRTQYF.

This clonotype was seen only a few times. CDR3 sequence: CASTGVTAFMETQYF. The DNA of the CDR3 is TGTGCCAGCACCGGGGTCACGGCCTTTATGGAGACCCAGTACTTC. V usage is TRBV2 and J usage is TRBJ2-5; possible D gene TRBD2, 5 bases. This CDR3 has 15 amino acids. Trimming cost V 7 bases and J 5 bases, with 20 bases left between them. Looked up from germline, CDR1 is SNHLY and CDR2 is FYNNEI.

The V gene is TRBV30, the J gene TRBJ2-7; D perhaps matches TRBD2 (6 bases). The germline gives CDR1 GTSNPN, CDR2 SVGIG (reference sequence). Trimming took 5 bases from V and 0 from J, leaving 8 bases between them. This CDR3 is 12 amino acids long. Here the CDR3 reads CAWGGSSYEQYF. In nucleotides, the CDR3 is TGTGCCTGGGGAGGGAGCTCCTACGAGCAGTACTTC.

This clonotype was recorded once. This may be a read error, as it is one base from a much larger clone. The chain recombines TRBV7-9 with TRBJ2-5; 8 bases agree with TRBD2. Losses at the gene ends were 10 bases for V and 9 bases for J; bases not matched to a gene: 19. Germline V gene data show CDR1 as SEHNR and CDR2 as FQNEAQ (reference sequence). The CDR3 length is 15 residues. The CDR3, as DNA: TGTGCCATTCCTCGAGGTCGGGGGGCGCGGGAGGCCCAGTACTTC. Encoded protein: CAIPRGRGAREAQYF.

The rearrangement joins TRBV29-1 to TRBJ2-7, with D possibly matching TRBD2 (5 bases). The CDR3 is 12 amino acids. Between the trimmed V and J ends, which lost 1 base and 11 bases, there was a span of 15 bases. Germline CDR1 and CDR2: SQVTM and ANQGSEA. The CDR3 DNA sequence: TGCAGCGTTGAAGTTCCGGGCGGGCGTGAGTACTTC. Its protein product is CSVEVPGGREYF.

This rearrangement joins TRBV14 to TRBJ2-3; 11 nucleotides align to TRBD2. J was trimmed by 10 bases and V by 3 bases; bases with no gene match: 6. The CDR3 is made up of 14 amino acids. Germline V gene data show CDR1 as SGHDN and CDR2 as FVKESK. The CDR3 DNA reads TGTGCCAGCAGCCAGCTGACTAGCGGGGCGGCGCAGTATTTT. Residues: CASSQLTSGAAQYF.

This chain links TRBV7-7 with TRBJ2-5; 11 bases match TRBD2. The trim removed 4 bases at V and 2 bases at J, leaving 3 bases unmatched. The CDR3 totals 15 residues. In germline, CDR1 is SSHAT, CDR2 FNYEAQ (reference sequence). CDR3 coding DNA: TGTGCCAGCAGCTCGCGACTAGCGGGACAAGAGACCCAGTACTTC. Translated: CASSSRLAGQETQYF.

The chain recombines TRBV28 with TRBJ2-5; 10 bases fit TRBD2. The CDR3 length is 16 residues. Germline V CDR1 and CDR2: MDHEN, SYDVKM. The J segment lost 2 bases and the V segment lost 2 bases, leaving 5 bases of the junction unmatched. The CDR3 region is CASSLLAAGGQETQYF. The CDR3 coding sequence is TGTGCCAGCAGTTTACTCGCAGCGGGGGGGCAAGAGACCCAGTACTTC.

V gene TRBV5-1 combines with J gene TRBJ1-1; TRBD1 matches 7 bases. CDR1 and CDR2 from the germline V gene are SGHRS and YFSETQ. The CDR3 extends over 17 amino acids. Trimming took 3 bases from V and 1 from J; bases not matched to a gene: 12. The CDR3 is CASSSGQTGIRNTEAFF. As DNA, the CDR3 is TGCGCCAGCAGCTCGGGACAGACGGGGATTCGGAACACTGAAGCTTTCTTT.

V and J are TRBV2 and TRBJ1-2; no reliable D call. Germline assignment: CDR1 SNHLY and CDR2 FYNNEI. The CDR3 runs 11 residues. V lost 5 bases and J lost 3, with 4 bases in between. The CDR3 nucleotides read TGTGCCAGCAGTACCCACTATGGCTACACCTTC. Its protein product is CASSTHYGYTF.

V and J are TRBV7-9 and TRBJ2-2; 7 nucleotides agree with TRBD2. The CDR3 loop spans 16 amino acids. The germline V gene has CDR1 SEHNR and CDR2 FQNEAQ (reference sequence). J lost 1 base, V lost 5 bases, and 7 bases had no gene match. CDR3 sequence: CASSPRTRLNTGELFF. CDR3 nucleotides: TGTGCCAGCAGCCCCAGGACTAGACTGAACACCGGGGAGCTGTTTTTT.

The gene calls are TRBV6-1 and TRBJ2-2; D not certain. This CDR3 spans 15 amino acids. The germline gives CDR1 MNHNS, CDR2 SASEGT. V lost 1 base and J lost 4, with 10 bases in between. DNA for the CDR3: TGTGCCAGCAGTGAAGGGGCAGCACGCACCGGGGAGCTGTTTTTT. This codes for CASSEGAARTGELFF.